This T cell receptor beta chain was sequenced for a study of blood T cell repertoires in COVID-19. This clone was seen only a few times. TCRdb keeps only in-frame clones here, not all; method: immunoSEQ multiplex PCR. Of about 50,000 clones listed, under 90% were seen once; the top ten hold 13% to 15%. The sample taken for sequencing was peripheral blood. The sequence was obtained from a man between 65 and 79 years old with acute or convalescent COVID-19.

The CDR3 DNA reads as TGTGCCAGTAGTCGGACAGGGCCCTCTTGGGAGCAGTACTTC. Protein product: CASSRTGPSWEQYF. The chain has TRBV19 and TRBJ2-7; TRBD1 agrees at 8 bases. V was clipped by 5 bases and J by 7 bases; unmatched bases: 10. CDR1 is LNHDA and CDR2 is SQIVND in the germline V gene (reference sequence). This CDR3 has 14 amino acids.